Below are 15 T cell receptor beta chains sequenced from a single sample in a study of naive and memory T cell subsets. General study results and limits: Especially in CD8 cells, naive repertoires contained a few larger clonotypes, possibly CD45RA-re-expressing memory cells.

Their recognized antigens are unknown. An equimolar mix of two oligonucleotides served as the beta constant-region primer for TRBC1 and TRBC2. Four rounds of PCR amplified the ligated cDNA using nested alpha and beta constant-region primers plus SP2. TCRdb itself ran the UMI-ligation and nested PCR reads through MiXCR, one entry per CDR3 protein. The sample yields 150,000 or so distinct CDR3 sequences, about 20% seen once. The sample was naive CD4+ T cells from blood. These receptors all come from a human donor in good health.

This clonotype was picked up a small number of times. At one of its ends the junction is not consistent with the germline gene, which may arise from a read error. The rearrangement uses TRBV9 and TRBJ2-3; possibly TRBD1 for D (6 bases). The CDR3 is 12 residues long. Germline values: CDR1 SGDLS, CDR2 YYNGEE. The CDR3 reads CASSFRDTRLDF. The CDR3 region has the DNA TGTGCCAGCAGCTTCCGGGACACAAGATTGGATTTT.

In this sample, this clonotype turned up many times. The chain carries TRBV29-1 and TRBJ2-1; a possible D gene is TRBD1 (5 bases). CDR1 SQVTM and CDR2 ANQGSEA come from the germline V gene. The CDR3 totals 15 residues. The V end was cut by 4 bases, the J end by 3 bases, with 16 bases between. The CDR3 DNA follows: TGCAGCGTTGGGGCAGGGCTCGCTTTCTACAATGAGCAGTTCTTC. Translating gives CSVGAGLAFYNEQFF.

The chain employs TRBV5-1 and TRBJ2-6; no definite D call. The CDR3 is made up of 16 amino acids. Trimming pared 0 bases from V and 2 bases from J, leaving 9 bases between. The germline V gene has CDR1 SGHRS and CDR2 YFSETQ. CDR3 in amino acids: CASSLGRVAGANVLTF. CDR3 DNA sequence: TGCGCCAGCAGCTTGGGGCGTGTAGCTGGGGCCAACGTCCTGACTTTC. The full variable domain, in which reference TRBV5-1 and TRBJ2-6 provide the parts outside the CDR3, is KAGVTQTPRYLIKTRGQQVTLSCSPISGHRSVSWYQQTPGQGLQFLFEYFSETQRNKGNFPGRFSGRQFSNSRSEMNVSTLELGDSALYLCASSLGRVAGANVLTFGAGSRLTVL.

This clonotype appeared a few times. As DNA, the CDR3 is TGTGCCAGCAGTAGATGGTCGGGTTACGAGCAGTACTTC. It is translated as CASSRWSGYEQYF. This chain uses TRBV2 with TRBJ2-7; no clear D gene. The CDR3 spans 13 residues. V was cut by 5 bases and J by 4 bases, with 12 bases left in between. Per germline, CDR1 SNHLY and CDR2 FYNNEI.

The chain has TRBV2 and TRBJ2-1; 8 nucleotides agree with TRBD1. Unmatched junction bases numbered 9, after V lost 6 bases and J lost 8 bases. The CDR3 covers 14 residues. Germline V gene sequence: CDR1 SNHLY, CDR2 FYNNEI. The CDR3 DNA follows: TGTGCCAGCAGCGGGAACAGGGGGAGCGATGAGCAGTTCTTC. This translates into CASSGNRGSDEQFF.

J is TRBJ1-1 and V is TRBV18, with a possible D match to TRBD1 (6 bases). This CDR3 is built from 15 residues. Germline V gene lookup returns CDR1 KGHSH and CDR2 LQKENI. V lost 3 bases and J lost 1, with 12 bases in between. Here the CDR3 DNA reads TGTGCCAGCTCACCGAAACAGGGTGAGAACACTGAAGCTTTCTTT. Its protein product is CASSPKQGENTEAFF. The entire variable domain, with the rest obtained from reference TRBV18 and TRBJ1-1, is as follows: NAGVMQNPRHLVRRRGQEARLRCSPMKGHSHVYWYRQLPEEGLKFMVYLQKENIIDESGMPKERFSAEFPKEGPSILRIQQVVRGDSAAYFCASSPKQGENTEAFFGQGTRLTVV.

This clonotype was seen a few times. The genes are TRBV3-1 and TRBJ1-5, with D possibly TRBD1 on 5 matching bases. Looked up from germline, CDR1 is LGHDT and CDR2 is YNNKEL (reference sequence). The CDR3 extends over 15 amino acids. The V end was cut by 4 bases, the J end by 6 bases, with 16 bases between. CDR3 amino acids: CASSRNEERGQPQHF. CDR3 coding DNA: TGTGCCAGCAGCCGGAATGAGGAGAGGGGTCAGCCCCAGCATTTT. The full variable domain, in which reference TRBV3-1 and TRBJ1-5 provide the parts outside the CDR3, is DTAVSQTPKYLVTQMGNDKSIKCEQNLGHDTMYWYKQDSKKFLKIMFSYNNKELIINETVPNRFSPKSPDKAHLNLHINSLELGDSAVYFCASSRNEERGQPQHFGDGTRLSIL.

This clonotype was seen once. The CDR3 protein is CAWSVQGLDGYTF. DNA for the CDR3: TGTGCCTGGAGTGTGCAGGGTCTTGATGGCTACACCTTC. The rearrangement links TRBV30 to TRBJ1-2, with D possibly being TRBD1 (5 bases). The germline V gene has CDR1 GTSNPN and CDR2 SVGIG (reference sequence). The CDR3 is 13 amino acids. The V and J ends lost 0 bases and 6 bases respectively, with 11 bases between them.

This clonotype was picked up a small number of times. J is TRBJ1-4 and V is TRBV27, with a possible D match to TRBD1 (6 bases). The germline CDR1 and CDR2 sequences are MNHEY and SMNVEV (reference sequence). Between the trimmed V and J ends, which lost 3 bases and 5 bases, there was a span of 10 bases. The CDR3 is 14 amino acids. The CDR3 DNA reads as TGTGCCAGCAGTTTTTGGGGGCAAAATGAAAAACTGTTTTTT. It specifies CASSFWGQNEKLFF.

This clonotype was seen only a few times. The chain combines TRBV20-1 with TRBJ2-7; D is uncertain. This CDR3 has 13 amino acids. Trimming pared 2 bases from V and 1 base from J, leaving 9 bases between. Germline V gene lookup returns CDR1 DFQATT and CDR2 SNEGSKA (reference sequence). This chain's CDR3 is CSARRDPSYEQYF. In nucleotides, the CDR3 is TGCAGTGCTAGACGAGACCCATCCTACGAGCAGTACTTC.

This clonotype turned up a few times. The chain uses TRBV6-6 and TRBJ2-3; 10 bases match TRBD2. CDR3 length: 14 residues. The V and J ends lost 6 bases and 7 bases, in that order; junction bases with no gene match: 7. Per the germline V gene, CDR1 is MNHNY and CDR2 is SVGAGI (reference sequence). CDR3: CASRRAGGPNTQYF. The CDR3 nucleotides read TGTGCCAGCAGGCGAGCGGGAGGGCCAAATACGCAGTATTTT.

This clonotype turned up a few times. J is TRBJ2-5 and V is TRBV29-1, with TRBD1 matching over 8 bases. V shed 6 bases and J 4 bases; nucleotides not matched to a gene: 7. The CDR3 runs to 13 residues. Germline assignment: CDR1 SQVTM and CDR2 ANQGSEA. The CDR3 coding sequence is TGCAGCGTGGACAGGGTCCACGGAGAGACCCAGTACTTC. This encodes CSVDRVHGETQYF. Together with reference TRBV29-1 and TRBJ2-5, the CDR3 gives the full variable domain: SAVISQKPSRDICQRGTSLTIQCQVDSQVTMMFWYRQQPGQSLTLIATANQGSEATYESGFVIDKFPISRPNLTFSTLTVSNMSPEDSSIYLCSVDRVHGETQYFGPGTRLLVL.

This clonotype was counted between two and nine times. This chain connects TRBV20-1 to TRBJ1-1; D ambiguous. CDR1 is DFQATT, CDR2 SNEGSKA, per germline (reference sequence). The CDR3 loop spans 11 amino acids. Trimming pared 6 bases from V and 1 base from J, leaving 6 bases between. The CDR3: CSAKKNTEAFF. As DNA, the CDR3 is TGCAGTGCAAAAAAGAACACTGAAGCTTTCTTT.

This clonotype was seen many times. The J gene is TRBJ1-2, the V gene TRBV29-1; tentative D call: TRBD1 (5 bases). The CDR3 loop spans 13 amino acids. CDR1 SQVTM and CDR2 ANQGSEA come from the germline V gene. V gave up 6 bases and J gave up 6 bases, with 17 bases separating them. The CDR3 reads CSVGGVLWHGYTF. In nucleotides, the CDR3 is TGCAGCGTCGGGGGGGTGCTTTGGCATGGCTACACCTTC. Supplemented by reference TRBV29-1 and TRBJ1-2, the full variable domain reads SAVISQKPSRDICQRGTSLTIQCQVDSQVTMMFWYRQQPGQSLTLIATANQGSEATYESGFVIDKFPISRPNLTFSTLTVSNMSPEDSSIYLCSVGGVLWHGYTFGSGTRLTVV.

In its sample, this clonotype was seen a few times. The chain links TRBV28 to TRBJ2-7, with no clear D. Trimming stripped 6 bases from V and 2 bases from J, with 23 bases between. The CDR3 sequence is 17 residues long. Germline V gene sequence: CDR1 MDHEN, CDR2 SYDVKM. CDR3 protein: CASSTQGQARGTYEQYF. CDR3 bases: TGTGCCAGCAGCACCCAAGGCCAGGCGCGCGGAACCTACGAGCAGTACTTC.